This T cell receptor beta chain was recovered during a study of long-term antiretroviral therapy in people with HIV. Concerning this clone: The identical CDR3 is also encoded by other nucleotide sequences in the sample.

An immunoSEQ assay, version v3.0, was performed at survey level. The repertoire was sequenced with immunoSEQ multiplex PCR; TCRdb's copy has only in-frame clones and lacks some. The repertoire holds 25,000 to 40,000 clones, with around 96% as singletons. The CDR3 contains 13 residues. The V gene's germline CDR1 is SGHRS and CDR2 YFSETQ. Trimming removed 7 bases from V and 1 base from J, with 11 bases in between. This receptor was taken from a man aged 25-40 years with HIV. The starting material was unsorted PBMCs, obtained approximately 6.6 years after starting antiretroviral therapy. The J gene is TRBJ1-1, the V gene TRBV5-1; D call uncertain. This chain's CDR3 is CASSLVPNTEAFF. The CDR3 region has the DNA TGCGCCAGCTCACTCGTCCCGAACACTGAAGCTTTCTTT. Full variable domain (rest looked up from reference TRBV5-1 and TRBJ1-1): KAGVTQTPRYLIKTRGQQVTLSCSPISGHRSVSWYQQTPGQGLQFLFEYFSETQRNKGNFPGRFSGRQFSNSRSEMNVSTLELGDSALYLCASSLVPNTEAFFGQGTRLTVV.